This T cell receptor beta chain was recorded in a study of CD8+CD57+ T cells in acquired aplastic anemia. CDR3 and TCR beta VDJ profiling relied on a genomic DNA template. TCRdb re-called the reads with MiXCR, one entry per CDR3 protein. The sample holds almost 20,000 distinct CDR3 sequences, 40% seen once. From germline, CDR1 is LNHDA and CDR2 SQIVND (reference sequence). The CDR3 has 15 residues. Between the trimmed V and J ends, which lost 11 bases and 0 bases, there was a span of 20 bases. The sequenced patients had an expansion of CD8+CD57+ cells seen by flow cytometry. Regarding this clonotype: No antigen is known for it.

Findings and caveats of the study: Patients' CD8+CD57+ cells proved less diverse than their total CD4+ and CD8+ pools, researchers found.

This sequence was found in a human donor with aplastic anemia. The genes are TRBV19 and TRBJ2-7; D unresolved. The sample taken for sequencing was CD8+CD57+ T cells sorted from PBMCs. The sample's subset: bead-enriched CD8+CD57+ effector memory T cells from SAA patients. CDR3 in DNA: TGTGCCTCCGCCCGCAGTTACTCAAGCTCCTACGAGCAGTACTTC. Its protein product is CASARSYSSSYEQYF.